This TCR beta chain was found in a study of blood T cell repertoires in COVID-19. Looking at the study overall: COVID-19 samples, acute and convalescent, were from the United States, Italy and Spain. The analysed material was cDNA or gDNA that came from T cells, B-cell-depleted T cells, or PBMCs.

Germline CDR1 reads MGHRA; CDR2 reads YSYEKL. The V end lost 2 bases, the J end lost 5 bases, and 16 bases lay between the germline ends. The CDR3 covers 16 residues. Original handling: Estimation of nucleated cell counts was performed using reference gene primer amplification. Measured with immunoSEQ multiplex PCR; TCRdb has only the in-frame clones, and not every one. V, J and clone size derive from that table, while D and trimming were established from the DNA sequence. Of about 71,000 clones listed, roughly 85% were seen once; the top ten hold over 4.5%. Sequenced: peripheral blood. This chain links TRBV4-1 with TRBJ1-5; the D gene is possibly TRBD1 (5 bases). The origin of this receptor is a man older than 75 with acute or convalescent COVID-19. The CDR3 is CASSQNGRGNHQPQHF. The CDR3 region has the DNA TGCGCCAGCAGCCAAAACGGGCGGGGGAATCATCAGCCCCAGCATTTT.